This T cell receptor (beta chain) appears in the sequencing data of a study of blood T cell repertoires in COVID-19. The overall study: Some COVID-19 samples were acute and others convalescent; all came from the United States, Italy and Spain. PBMCs, B-cell-depleted T cells, or T cells were the source of the cDNA or gDNA that made up the material.

The CDR3 extends over 14 amino acids. V shed 3 bases and J shed 8 bases, with 17 bases lying between them. CDR1 and CDR2 (germline): SGHKS, YYEKEE (reference sequence). This table comes from immunoSEQ multiplex PCR, and its TCRdb copy is limited to in-frame clones, with some not included. The table has 200,000 to 300,000 clones, around 81% seen once. Seattle patients were enrolled while actively infected and followed longitudinally. Sample: peripheral blood. V gene TRBV5-5 combines with J gene TRBJ1-1, with D perhaps TRBD1 (6 bases). This clonotype was obtained from a woman of 80 years or more with COVID-19, enrolled during active disease. The DNA for the CDR3 is TGTGCCAGCAGCTCACTAACTACAGGGACCGAAGCTTTCTTT. Encoded protein: CASSSLTTGTEAFF.